This entry lists 30 T cell receptor beta chains sequenced from one sample in a study of cytomegalovirus exposure and HLA in healthy donors. Researchers ran the PCR with 60 Vbeta and 13 Jbeta primers. The protocol was immunoSEQ multiplex PCR, while the TCRdb copy is restricted to in-frame clones and leaves out a portion. The data contain some 180,000 clones, about 80% of them seen just once; the ten biggest clones take up approximately 2%. The sample consisted of PBMCs. The receptors come from a man younger than 45 in good health and CMV-seronegative.

The CDR3: CASSTGQGSGELFF. CDR3 nucleotides: TGTGCCAGTAGTACGGGACAGGGGTCCGGGGAGCTGTTTTTT. The gene calls are TRBV19 and TRBJ2-2; TRBD1 matches at 10 bases. V lost 4 bases and J lost 6; bases outside the gene matches: 2. The CDR3 contains 14 residues. CDR1 is LNHDA, CDR2 SQIVND, per germline (reference sequence).

The V gene is TRBV5-1, the J gene TRBJ2-2, with 7 nucleotides matching TRBD1. The CDR3 sequence is 18 residues long. The germline V gene encodes CDR1 SGHRS and CDR2 YFSETQ. Trimming at V came to 7 bases and at J to 0 bases, leaving 15 bases not matched to a gene. This chain's CDR3 is CASEPVKTGRTNTGELFF. In DNA, the CDR3 is TGCGCCAGCGAACCAGTGAAGACAGGGCGTACGAACACCGGGGAGCTGTTTTTT.

This clone is a singleton in its sample. The genes are TRBV5-8 and TRBJ2-7, with TRBD1 matching over 8 bases. V lost 0 bases, J lost 7 bases, and 6 bases stayed unmatched. The germline gives CDR1 SGHTS, CDR2 YDEGEE. The CDR3 is 14 residues long. Here the CDR3 DNA reads TGTGCCAGCAGCTTGGAGACAGGGGTGGGGGAGCAGTACTTC. The encoded protein is CASSLETGVGEQYF.

V is TRBV10-1 and J is TRBJ2-2; TRBD1 aligns across 7 bases. Germline-derived CDR1 and CDR2 are WNHNN and SYGVQD (reference sequence). V was clipped by 3 bases and J by 1 base; unmatched bases: 8. This CDR3 comprises 17 residues. CDR3 sequence: CASSDHLGDRNTGELFF. The CDR3 DNA follows: TGCGCCAGCAGTGATCATCTAGGGGACAGGAACACCGGGGAGCTGTTTTTT.

The chain is built from TRBV5-4 and TRBJ2-5; D remains unclear. Germline-derived CDR1 and CDR2 are SGHNT and YYREEE (reference sequence). CDR3 length equals 12 residues. Trimming took 1 base from V and 4 from J, leaving 5 bases between them. The CDR3 protein is CASSLQLETQYF. DNA of the CDR3: TGTGCCAGCAGCTTGCAGTTAGAGACCCAGTACTTC.

V gene TRBV6-1 combines with J gene TRBJ2-7; 7 nucleotides agree with TRBD2. The CDR3 runs 14 residues. Germline CDR1 is MNHNS and CDR2 is SASEGT. V shed 3 bases, J shed 4 bases, and the junction held 6 bases outside the gene matches. For the CDR3, the DNA is TGTGCCAGCAGTGATGCGGGAGTGGAGTACGAGCAGTACTTC. The encoded protein is CASSDAGVEYEQYF.

The chain employs TRBV9 and TRBJ1-3, with D possibly being TRBD1 (5 bases). CDR1 and CDR2 (germline): SGDLS, YYNGEE. The CDR3 sequence is 15 residues long. The V gene lost 0 bases and the J gene lost 4 bases, with 11 bases spanning the gap. Written as DNA, the CDR3 is TGTGCCAGCAGCGTAGATTCAGGGCTGGGAAACACCATATATTTT. It specifies CASSVDSGLGNTIYF.

V and J are TRBV7-9 and TRBJ2-3; 7 positions match TRBD1. This CDR3 comprises 15 residues. V lost 6 bases, J lost 2 bases, and 8 bases stayed unmatched. The germline CDR1 and CDR2 sequences are SEHNR and FQNEAQ (reference sequence). In DNA form, the CDR3 reads TGTGCCAGCAGTTTCCGGGACAGTCCCACAGATACGCAGTATTTT. Translating it yields CASSFRDSPTDTQYF.

The chain joins TRBV25-1 to TRBJ2-7; the match to TRBD2 covers 8 bases. Trimming cost V 2 bases and J 2 bases; bases outside gene matches: 5. The CDR3 loop spans 15 amino acids. CDR1 MGHDK and CDR2 SYGVNS come from the germline V gene. CDR3 nucleotide sequence: TGTGCCAGCAGTGAAGGCGGGAGGAAGACCTACGAGCAGTACTTC. It codes for CASSEGGRKTYEQYF.

V and J are TRBV18 and TRBJ1-1; D might be TRBD1 (6 bases). The V end lost 3 bases, the J end lost 6 bases, and 11 bases lay between the germline ends. The CDR3 is 13 amino acids. Germline CDR1 and CDR2: KGHSH and LQKENI. CDR3: CASSPTGNSEAFF. CDR3 nucleotides: TGTGCCAGCTCACCGACAGGAAACTCTGAAGCTTTCTTT.

The chain has TRBV11-1 and TRBJ1-5; weak D call: TRBD1 (6 bases). The germline V gene encodes CDR1 SGHAT and CDR2 FQDESV (reference sequence). This CDR3 spans 13 amino acids. V lost 3 bases and J 8 bases, leaving 11 bases between the germline ends. The DNA of the CDR3 is TGTGCCAGCAGCTTGGACAGAACGGAGCCCCAGCATTTT. This sequence encodes CASSLDRTEPQHF.

The CDR3 protein is CASSLRGGLFGNTIYF. The CDR3, as DNA: TGTGCCAGCAGTTTAAGAGGGGGCTTGTTTGGAAACACCATATATTTT. The chain employs TRBV27 and TRBJ1-3; TRBD1 agrees at 7 bases. The germline CDR1 and CDR2 sequences are MNHEY and SMNVEV (reference sequence). The V and J ends lost 2 bases and 3 bases, in that order; junction bases with no gene match: 7. The CDR3 is 16 residues long.

This clone was counted between two and nine times. The chain couples TRBV6-6 to TRBJ2-5; D is unresolved. This CDR3 comprises 14 residues. V lost 0 bases, J lost 1 base, and 6 bases lay in between. Germline lookup yields CDR1 MNHNY and CDR2 SVGAGI (reference sequence). The CDR3: CASSYSEFQETQYF. The CDR3 nucleotides are TGTGCCAGCAGTTACTCAGAGTTCCAAGAGACCCAGTACTTC.

The genes are TRBV10-3 and TRBJ2-3; TRBD1 matches at 8 bases. V shed 6 bases and J 0 bases; nucleotides not matched to a gene: 2. The CDR3 is 14 amino acids. Looked up from germline, CDR1 is ENHRY and CDR2 is SYGVKD. CDR3 bases: TGTGCCATCAGCAGACAGGGGAGCACAGATACGCAGTATTTT. Encoded protein: CAISRQGSTDTQYF.

The chain uses TRBV11-1 and TRBJ2-7; TRBD2 might be the D (6 bases). The CDR3 is made up of 14 amino acids. Trimming shortened V by 7 bases and J by 6 bases, and 19 bases separated the two germline ends. Germline CDR1 reads SGHAT; CDR2 reads FQDESV (reference sequence). The CDR3 DNA follows: TGTGCCAGCAAAAGACTAGTGTCTTCTCCCGAGCAGTACTTC. Amino acid sequence: CASKRLVSSPEQYF.

V and J are TRBV7-5 and TRBJ2-7; the listed D gene, TRBD1, was not tested against the DNA. TRBV7-5 is given as a pseudogene. This CDR3 spans 15 amino acids. The CDR3 here is CVRSSTGHLSKGQYF. The CDR3 nucleotides read TGTGTCAGAAGCTCCACCGGACACCTTAGTAAGGGGCAGTACTTC.

The V gene is TRBV29-1, the J gene TRBJ2-1; 15 nucleotides line up with TRBD2. Germline V lookup: CDR1 SQVTM, CDR2 ANQGSEA. After removal of 7 bases from V and 7 bases from J, the junction contained 2 bases not matched to a gene. There are 13 residues in the CDR3. CDR3 nucleotide sequence: TGCAGCGGAGGACTAGCGGGAGGGAATGAGCAGTTCTTC. Protein: CSGGLAGGNEQFF.

The chain joins TRBV18 to TRBJ2-5; D not resolved. The CDR3 consists of 17 residues. CDR1 KGHSH and CDR2 LQKENI come from the germline V gene. V was shortened by 2 bases and J by 0 bases, with 16 bases between the two germline ends. The CDR3 nucleotides are TGTGCCAGCTCACCAGTGGAGACGTCCACAAACCAAGAGACCCAGTACTTC. It is translated as CASSPVETSTNQETQYF.

The genes are TRBV6-6 and TRBJ1-1; weak D call: TRBD1 (6 bases). V was shortened by 10 bases and J by 3 bases, with 18 bases between the two germline ends. Germline V gene lookup returns CDR1 MNHNY and CDR2 SVGAGI (reference sequence). This CDR3 comprises 14 residues. The CDR3 bases are TGTGCCACCCGGCTAGGGGGGGTAGACACTGAAGCTTTCTTT. It yields the protein CATRLGGVDTEAFF.

The CDR3 DNA reads TGTGCCAGCAGTTTTCCCGGACAGAAGAGAACTGAAGCTTTCTTT. This encodes CASSFPGQKRTEAFF. This chain links TRBV27 with TRBJ1-1, with D possibly TRBD1 on 6 matching bases. There are 15 residues in the CDR3. Germline loops: CDR1 MNHEY, CDR2 SMNVEV (reference sequence). Trimming shortened V by 3 bases and J by 5 bases, and 16 bases separated the two germline ends.

V and J are TRBV19 and TRBJ1-4; 10 bases match TRBD1. In germline, CDR1 is LNHDA, CDR2 SQIVND (reference sequence). Trimming took 7 bases from V and 10 from J; bases not matched to a gene: 12. This CDR3 is built from 15 residues. CDR3 residues: CASNPARQGAGKLFF. In DNA, the CDR3 is TGTGCCAGTAATCCGGCTCGACAGGGGGCGGGAAAACTGTTTTTT.

The V call is TRBV5-1, the J call TRBJ2-7, with 8 bases that match TRBD2. Germline CDR1 SGHRS, CDR2 YFSETQ. The CDR3 runs 14 residues. V dropped 0 bases and J dropped 3; count of bases not matched to a gene: 2. The CDR3 loop reads CASSLGGTSYEQYF. The DNA of the CDR3 is TGCGCCAGCAGCTTGGGCGGGACTAGCTACGAGCAGTACTTC.

The rearrangement joins TRBV30 to TRBJ2-7; weak D call: TRBD1 (6 bases). Germline V CDR1 and CDR2: GTSNPN, SVGIG (reference sequence). The CDR3 is made up of 14 amino acids. V lost 0 bases and J 4 bases, leaving 13 bases between the germline ends. The CDR3 sequence: CAWSVYTGPYEQYF. CDR3 coding DNA: TGTGCCTGGAGTGTATACACAGGGCCTTACGAGCAGTACTTC.

This sequence joins TRBV25-1 and TRBJ1-5; D not certain. The germline V and J ends were trimmed by 6 bases and 5 bases, with 8 bases remaining between them. Germline CDR1 MGHDK, CDR2 SYGVNS. CDR3 length equals 12 residues. CDR3 DNA sequence: TGTGCCAGCAGGGAGGGTTATCAGCCCCAGCATTTT. It yields the protein CASREGYQPQHF.

This chain uses TRBV16 with TRBJ1-1, with D possibly TRBD1 on 5 matching bases. From germline, CDR1 is KGHSY and CDR2 FQNENV. Trimming left V 7 bases short and J 0 bases short, with 15 bases between. The CDR3 consists of 15 residues. The CDR3 DNA is TGTGCCAGCACCGAGTGGGGGGGGATGAACACTGAAGCTTTCTTT. It translates to CASTEWGGMNTEAFF.

The chain joins TRBV19 to TRBJ2-1, with 8 bases identical to TRBD1. With V trimmed by 3 bases and J by 10 bases, 8 bases remained unmatched. The germline CDR1 and CDR2 sequences are LNHDA and SQIVND (reference sequence). The CDR3 is 14 residues long. CDR3 sequence (DNA): TGTGCCAGTAGTATCCTAGACAGGGGATCCGAGCAGTTCTTC. This sequence encodes CASSILDRGSEQFF. Complete variable domain (other parts from reference TRBV19 and TRBJ2-1): DGGITQSPKYLFRKEGQNVTLSCEQNLNHDAMYWYRQDPGQGLRLIYYSQIVNDFQKGDIAEGYSVSREKKESFPLTVTSAQKNPTAFYLCASSILDRGSEQFFGPGTRLTVL.

The V and J genes are TRBV4-1 and TRBJ1-1, with D perhaps matching TRBD1 (5 bases). This CDR3 is built from 15 residues. Trimming cost V 0 bases and J 3 bases, with 11 bases left between them. CDR1 is MGHRA and CDR2 is YSYEKL in the germline V gene. CDR3 in amino acids: CASSQDHGGHTEAFF. In nucleotides, the CDR3 is TGCGCCAGCAGCCAAGACCACGGGGGACACACTGAAGCTTTCTTT.

This clone was observed once. The gene calls are TRBV10-1 and TRBJ1-1; possible D gene TRBD1, 5 bases. The germline V gene encodes CDR1 WNHNN and CDR2 SYGVQD (reference sequence). The CDR3 spans 14 residues. V lost 4 bases, J lost 5 bases, and 14 bases lay in between. The CDR3: CASSGRPGGTEAFF. CDR3 nucleotides: TGCGCCAGCAGTGGAAGACCGGGGGGGACTGAAGCTTTCTTT.

The chain carries TRBV28 and TRBJ1-5, with a tentative D call TRBD1 (5 bases). CDR1 and CDR2 from the germline V gene are MDHEN and SYDVKM. Trimming took off 6 bases at V and 6 bases at J, with 12 bases between the two ends. This CDR3 comprises 13 residues. CDR3 sequence (DNA): TGTGCCAGCAGGCCGATAGGGGTTCAGCCCCAGCATTTT. Its protein is CASRPIGVQPQHF. Based on the CDR3 plus reference TRBV28 and TRBJ1-5, the full variable domain is DVKVTQSSRYLVKRTGEKVFLECVQDMDHENMFWYRQDPGLGLRLIYFSYDVKMKEKGDIPEGYSVSREKKERFSLILESASTNQTSMYLCASRPIGVQPQHFGDGTRLSIL.

This clone was observed a single time. This chain links TRBV11-2 with TRBJ1-3; D gene unclear. The germline gives CDR1 SGHAT, CDR2 FQNNGV. This CDR3 comprises 15 residues. V was pared by 2 bases and J by 0 bases, with 8 bases between. CDR3 nucleotides: TGTGCCAGCAGCTTACACAGAGACTCTGGAAACACCATATATTTT. Protein: CASSLHRDSGNTIYF.